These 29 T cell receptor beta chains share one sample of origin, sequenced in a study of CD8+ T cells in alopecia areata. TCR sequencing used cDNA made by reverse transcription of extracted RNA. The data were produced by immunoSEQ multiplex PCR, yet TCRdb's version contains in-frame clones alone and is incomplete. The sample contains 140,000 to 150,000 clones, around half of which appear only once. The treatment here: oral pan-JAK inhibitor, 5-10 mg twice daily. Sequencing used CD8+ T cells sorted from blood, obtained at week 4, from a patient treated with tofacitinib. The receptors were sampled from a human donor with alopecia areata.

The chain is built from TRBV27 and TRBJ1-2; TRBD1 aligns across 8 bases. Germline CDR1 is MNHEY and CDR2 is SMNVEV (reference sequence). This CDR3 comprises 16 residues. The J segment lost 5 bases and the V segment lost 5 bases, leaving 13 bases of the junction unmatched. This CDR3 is CASSIGQGPDLYGYTF. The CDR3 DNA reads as TGTGCCAGCAGTATCGGACAGGGCCCCGACCTTTATGGCTACACCTTC.

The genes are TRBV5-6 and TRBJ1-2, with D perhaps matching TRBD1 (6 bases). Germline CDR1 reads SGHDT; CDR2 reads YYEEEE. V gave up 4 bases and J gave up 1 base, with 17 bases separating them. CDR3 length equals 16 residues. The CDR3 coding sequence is TGTGCCAGCAGCATTAACGAGGACAGCATTAACTATGGCTACACCTTC. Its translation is CASSINEDSINYGYTF.

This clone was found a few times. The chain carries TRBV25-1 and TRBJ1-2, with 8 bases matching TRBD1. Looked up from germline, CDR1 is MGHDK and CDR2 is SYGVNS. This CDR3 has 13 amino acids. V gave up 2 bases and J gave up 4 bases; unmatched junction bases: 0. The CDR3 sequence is CASSEGQGYGYTF. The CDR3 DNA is TGTGCCAGCAGTGAAGGACAGGGCTATGGCTACACCTTC.

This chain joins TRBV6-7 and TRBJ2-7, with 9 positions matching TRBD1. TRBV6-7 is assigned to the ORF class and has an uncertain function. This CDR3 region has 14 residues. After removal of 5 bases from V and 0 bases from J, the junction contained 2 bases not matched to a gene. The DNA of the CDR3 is TGTGCCAGCAGTGACAGGGGGAGCTCCTACGAGCAGTACTTC. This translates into CASSDRGSSYEQYF.

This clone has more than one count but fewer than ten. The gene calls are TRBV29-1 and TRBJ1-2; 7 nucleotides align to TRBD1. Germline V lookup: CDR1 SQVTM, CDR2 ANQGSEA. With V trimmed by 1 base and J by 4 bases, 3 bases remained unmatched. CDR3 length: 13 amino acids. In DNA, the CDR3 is TGCAGCGTTGAAGTTCCAGGGGGCTATGGCTACACCTTC. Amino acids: CSVEVPGGYGYTF.

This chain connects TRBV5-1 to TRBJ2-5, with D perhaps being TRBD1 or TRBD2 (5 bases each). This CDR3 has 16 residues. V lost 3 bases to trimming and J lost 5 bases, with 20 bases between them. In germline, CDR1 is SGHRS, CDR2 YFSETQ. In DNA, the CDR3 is TGCGCCAGCAGCTCCAGAAGGGACCGACCCACCGAGACCCAGTACTTC. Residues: CASSSRRDRPTETQYF.

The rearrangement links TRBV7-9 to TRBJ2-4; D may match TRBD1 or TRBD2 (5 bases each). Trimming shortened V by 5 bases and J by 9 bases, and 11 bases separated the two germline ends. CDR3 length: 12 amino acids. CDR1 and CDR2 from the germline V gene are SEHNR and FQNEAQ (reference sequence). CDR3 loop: CASSPGTGIQYF. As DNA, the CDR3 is TGTGCCAGCAGCCCCGGGACGGGCATTCAGTACTTC.

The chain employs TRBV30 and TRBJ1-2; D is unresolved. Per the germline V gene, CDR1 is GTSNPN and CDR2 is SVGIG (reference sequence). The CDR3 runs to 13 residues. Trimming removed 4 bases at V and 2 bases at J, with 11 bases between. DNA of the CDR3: TGTGCCTGGATCTTCCCCGGGAACTATGGCTACACCTTC. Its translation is CAWIFPGNYGYTF.

This CDR3 is CASSEGQRNYGYTF. CDR3 nucleotide sequence: TGTGCCAGCAGTGAGGGGCAGCGCAACTATGGCTACACCTTC. The rearrangement joins TRBV25-1 to TRBJ1-2, with a weak D call TRBD1 (5 bases). Germline CDR1 is MGHDK and CDR2 is SYGVNS. Trimming left V 3 bases short and J 2 bases short, with 10 bases between. The CDR3 totals 14 residues.

The CDR3 sequence: CASSAGEREIRYGYTF. The CDR3 bases are TGTGCCAGCAGCGCAGGGGAGAGAGAAATTCGCTATGGCTACACCTTC. V usage is TRBV7-9 and J usage is TRBJ1-2, with a weak D call TRBD1 (6 bases). Germline V CDR1 and CDR2: SEHNR, FQNEAQ (reference sequence). With 5 bases removed from V and 4 bases from J, the gap between germline ends came to 20 bases. This CDR3 is 16 amino acids long.

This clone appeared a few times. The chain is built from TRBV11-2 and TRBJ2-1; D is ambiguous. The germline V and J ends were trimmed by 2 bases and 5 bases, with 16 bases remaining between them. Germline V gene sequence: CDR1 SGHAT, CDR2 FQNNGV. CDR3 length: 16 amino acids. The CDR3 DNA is TGTGCCAGCAGCTTATCAGGCCCCCCGGTTGACAATGAGCAGTTCTTC. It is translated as CASSLSGPPVDNEQFF.

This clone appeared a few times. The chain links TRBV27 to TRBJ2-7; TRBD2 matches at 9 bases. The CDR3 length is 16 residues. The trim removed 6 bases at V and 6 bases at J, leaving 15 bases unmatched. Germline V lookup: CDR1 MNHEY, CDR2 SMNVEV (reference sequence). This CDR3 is CASSHSSGEKLAEQYF. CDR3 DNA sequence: TGTGCCAGCAGCCATTCTAGCGGGGAAAAGTTGGCCGAGCAGTACTTC.

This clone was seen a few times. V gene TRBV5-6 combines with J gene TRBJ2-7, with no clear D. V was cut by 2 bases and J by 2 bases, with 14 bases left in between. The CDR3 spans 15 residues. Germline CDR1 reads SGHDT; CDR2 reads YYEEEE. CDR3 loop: CASSFVTNSAYEQYF. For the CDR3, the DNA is TGTGCCAGCAGCTTTGTTACGAACTCCGCCTACGAGCAGTACTTC.

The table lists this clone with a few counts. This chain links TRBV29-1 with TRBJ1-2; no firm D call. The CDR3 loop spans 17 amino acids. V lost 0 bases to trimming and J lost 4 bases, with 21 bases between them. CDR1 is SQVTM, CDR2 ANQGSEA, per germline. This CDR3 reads CSVEDLALEQKRYGYTF. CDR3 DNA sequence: TGCAGCGTTGAAGATCTAGCTCTAGAACAGAAACGCTATGGCTACACCTTC.

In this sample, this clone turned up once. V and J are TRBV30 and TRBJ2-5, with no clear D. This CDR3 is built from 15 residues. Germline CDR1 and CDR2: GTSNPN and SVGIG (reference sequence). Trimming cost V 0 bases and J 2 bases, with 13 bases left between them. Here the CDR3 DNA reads TGTGCCTGGAGTGTGTCTGTTAGCTGGCAAGAGACCCAGTACTTC. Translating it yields CAWSVSVSWQETQYF.

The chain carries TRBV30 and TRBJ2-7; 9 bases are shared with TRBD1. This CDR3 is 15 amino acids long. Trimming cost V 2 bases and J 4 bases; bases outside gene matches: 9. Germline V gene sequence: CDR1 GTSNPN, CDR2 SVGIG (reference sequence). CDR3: CAWSPRQGEGYEQYF. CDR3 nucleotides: TGTGCCTGGAGTCCCCGACAGGGGGAGGGTTACGAGCAGTACTTC.

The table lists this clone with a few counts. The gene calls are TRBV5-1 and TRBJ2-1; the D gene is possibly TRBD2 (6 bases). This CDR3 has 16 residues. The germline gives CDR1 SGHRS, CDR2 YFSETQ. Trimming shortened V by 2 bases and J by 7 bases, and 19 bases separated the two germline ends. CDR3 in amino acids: CASSFRKGLEDNEQFF. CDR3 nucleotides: TGCGCCAGCAGCTTTCGGAAGGGACTGGAGGATAATGAGCAGTTCTTC.

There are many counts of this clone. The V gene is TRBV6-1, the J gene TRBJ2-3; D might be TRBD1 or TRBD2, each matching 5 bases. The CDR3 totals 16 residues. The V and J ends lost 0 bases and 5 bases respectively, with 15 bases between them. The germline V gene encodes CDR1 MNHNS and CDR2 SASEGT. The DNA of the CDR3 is TGTGCCAGCAGTGAAGCAGCCGGGACCGGAGGAGATACGCAGTATTTT. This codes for CASSEAAGTGGDTQYF.

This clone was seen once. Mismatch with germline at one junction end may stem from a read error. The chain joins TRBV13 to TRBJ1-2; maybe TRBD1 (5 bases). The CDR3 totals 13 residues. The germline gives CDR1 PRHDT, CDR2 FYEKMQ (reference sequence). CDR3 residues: CASSVRLTGLTHF. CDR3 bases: TGTGCCAGCAGCGTGAGACTAACGGGGCTGACTCACTTC.

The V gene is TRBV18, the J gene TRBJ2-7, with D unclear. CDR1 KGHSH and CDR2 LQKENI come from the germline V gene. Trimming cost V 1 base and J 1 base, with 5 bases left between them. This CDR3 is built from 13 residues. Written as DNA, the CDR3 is TGTGCCAGCTCACCACAGGGATCCTACGAGCAGTACTTC. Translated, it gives CASSPQGSYEQYF.

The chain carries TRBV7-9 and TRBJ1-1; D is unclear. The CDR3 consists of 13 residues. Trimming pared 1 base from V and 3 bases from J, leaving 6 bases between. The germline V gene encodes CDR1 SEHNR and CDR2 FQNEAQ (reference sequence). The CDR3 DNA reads TGTGCCAGCAGCTTAGATTCTCACACTGAAGCTTTCTTT. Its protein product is CASSLDSHTEAFF.

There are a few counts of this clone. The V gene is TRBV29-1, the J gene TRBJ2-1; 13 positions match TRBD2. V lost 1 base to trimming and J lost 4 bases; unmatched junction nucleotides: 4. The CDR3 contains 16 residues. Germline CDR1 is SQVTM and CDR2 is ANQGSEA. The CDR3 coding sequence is TGCAGCGTTGAAGTTCCGACTAGCGGGGGGTACAATGAGCAGTTCTTC. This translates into CSVEVPTSGGYNEQFF.

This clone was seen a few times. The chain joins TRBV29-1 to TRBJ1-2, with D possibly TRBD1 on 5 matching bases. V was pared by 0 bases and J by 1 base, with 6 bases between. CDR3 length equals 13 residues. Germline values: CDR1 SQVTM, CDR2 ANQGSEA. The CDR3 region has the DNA TGCAGCGTTGAAGACCAGGGTAACTATGGCTACACCTTC. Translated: CSVEDQGNYGYTF.

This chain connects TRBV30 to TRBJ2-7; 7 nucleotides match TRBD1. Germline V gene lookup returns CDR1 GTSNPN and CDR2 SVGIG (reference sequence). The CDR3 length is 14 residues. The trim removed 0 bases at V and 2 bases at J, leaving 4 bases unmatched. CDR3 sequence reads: CAWSVDRTPYEQYF. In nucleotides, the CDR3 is TGTGCCTGGAGTGTGGACAGGACCCCCTACGAGCAGTACTTC.

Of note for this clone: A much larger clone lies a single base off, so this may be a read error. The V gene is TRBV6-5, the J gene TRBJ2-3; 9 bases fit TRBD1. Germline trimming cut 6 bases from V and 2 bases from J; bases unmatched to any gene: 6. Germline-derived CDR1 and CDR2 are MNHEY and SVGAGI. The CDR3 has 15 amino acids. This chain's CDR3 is CASSSGTGYTDTQYF. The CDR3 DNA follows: TGTGCCAGCAGCTCCGGGACAGGGTACACAGATACGCAGTATTTT.

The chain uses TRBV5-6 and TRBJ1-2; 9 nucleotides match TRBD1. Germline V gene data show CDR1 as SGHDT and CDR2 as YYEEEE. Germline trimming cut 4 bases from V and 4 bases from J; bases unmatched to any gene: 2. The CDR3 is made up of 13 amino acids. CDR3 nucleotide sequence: TGTGCCAGCAGCGGGACAGGGACCTATGGCTACACCTTC. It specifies CASSGTGTYGYTF.

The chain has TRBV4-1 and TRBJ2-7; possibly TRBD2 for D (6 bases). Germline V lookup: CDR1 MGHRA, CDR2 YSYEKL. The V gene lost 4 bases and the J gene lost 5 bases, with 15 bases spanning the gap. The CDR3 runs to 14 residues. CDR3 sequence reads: CASSPVLGGNEQYF. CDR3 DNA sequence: TGCGCCAGCAGCCCCGTCCTCGGAGGGAACGAGCAGTACTTC.

The CDR3: CSVVGTVRANTEAFF. The CDR3 DNA reads as TGCAGCGTTGTGGGAACGGTCAGGGCTAACACTGAAGCTTTCTTT. The chain employs TRBV29-1 and TRBJ1-1, with D maybe TRBD1 (5 bases). The V end lost 4 bases, the J end lost 2 bases, and 17 bases lay between the germline ends. Looked up from germline, CDR1 is SQVTM and CDR2 is ANQGSEA. The CDR3 contains 15 residues.

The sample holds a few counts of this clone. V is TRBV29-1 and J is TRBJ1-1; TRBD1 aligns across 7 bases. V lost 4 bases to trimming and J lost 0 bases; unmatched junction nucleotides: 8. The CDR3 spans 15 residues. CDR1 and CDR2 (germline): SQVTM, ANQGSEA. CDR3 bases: TGCAGCGTTGCGAGTCAGGGGGTTATGAACACTGAAGCTTTCTTT. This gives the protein CSVASQGVMNTEAFF.